A single sample gave rise to the 19 T cell receptor beta chains below, sequenced in a study of radiotherapy plus CTLA-4 blockade in lung cancer. Clones were read by immunoSEQ multiplex PCR, and TCRdb kept only the in-frame ones, dropping some. The profile shows tens of thousands of clones, almost 85% of them singletons. The starting material was peripheral blood, obtained from a patient treated with radiotherapy plus ipilimumab. These receptors all come from a human donor with non-small cell lung cancer whose response to radiotherapy plus ipilimumab could not be evaluated.

The chain employs TRBV6-6 and TRBJ2-7, with TRBD2 identical over 9 bases. Germline CDR1 is MNHNY and CDR2 is SVGAGI (reference sequence). The CDR3 length is 14 residues. The trim removed 8 bases at V and 3 bases at J, leaving 8 bases unmatched. Here the CDR3 reads CASAGQREDYEQYF. For the CDR3, the DNA is TGTGCCAGCGCTGGCCAGCGGGAGGACTACGAGCAGTACTTC.

This chain uses TRBV7-2 with TRBJ1-3; D gene ambiguous. The CDR3 loop spans 12 amino acids. The germline V and J ends were trimmed by 10 bases and 0 bases, with 7 bases remaining between them. Germline CDR1 is SGHTA and CDR2 is FQGNSA. This CDR3 is CATASSGNTIYF. CDR3 coding DNA: TGTGCCACCGCGAGCTCTGGAAACACCATATATTTT.

The genes are TRBV7-3 and TRBJ2-7, with D tentatively TRBD2 (6 bases). The CDR3 is made up of 13 amino acids. CDR1 SGHTA and CDR2 FQGTGA come from the germline V gene. The V end lost 1 base, the J end lost 5 bases, and 9 bases lay between the germline ends. CDR3 DNA sequence: TGTGCCAGCAGCTTAATGGGGGGAAACGAGCAGTACTTC. Encoded protein: CASSLMGGNEQYF.

This sequence joins TRBV28 and TRBJ2-2; 7 nucleotides align to TRBD2. V was clipped by 8 bases and J by 10 bases; unmatched bases: 10. The CDR3 length is 13 residues. Germline V gene lookup returns CDR1 MDHEN and CDR2 SYDVKM. The CDR3 protein is CASRQRGGAELFF. The DNA of the CDR3 is TGTGCCAGCCGCCAGAGGGGAGGGGCGGAGCTGTTTTTT. Together with reference TRBV28 and TRBJ2-2, the CDR3 gives the full variable domain: DVKVTQSSRYLVKRTGEKVFLECVQDMDHENMFWYRQDPGLGLRLIYFSYDVKMKEKGDIPEGYSVSREKKERFSLILESASTNQTSMYLCASRQRGGAELFFGEGSRLTVL.

The chain has TRBV5-1 and TRBJ2-1, with 7 bases that match TRBD1. Trimming cost V 2 bases and J 8 bases; bases outside gene matches: 10. The CDR3 sequence is 15 residues long. Looked up from germline, CDR1 is SGHRS and CDR2 is YFSETQ. The CDR3 DNA is TGCGCCAGCAGCTTCGGACAGGTTAACGGGGATGAGCAGTTCTTC. It specifies CASSFGQVNGDEQFF.

The chain is built from TRBV7-9 and TRBJ1-4, with TRBD1 identical over 7 bases. V trimming: 4 bases; J trimming: 6 bases; junction bases outside the gene matches: 5. This CDR3 region has 14 residues. Germline V gene sequence: CDR1 SEHNR, CDR2 FQNEAQ (reference sequence). The CDR3 loop is CASSSSGGYEKLFF. The CDR3 DNA reads as TGTGCCAGCAGCTCTTCAGGGGGGTATGAAAAACTGTTTTTT.

The gene calls are TRBV7-2 and TRBJ2-5; D unclear. Germline assignment: CDR1 SGHTA and CDR2 FQGNSA. V shed 2 bases and J shed 5 bases, with 9 bases lying between them. The CDR3 has 13 amino acids. Written as DNA, the CDR3 is TGTGCCAGCAGCTTACGGGTTCGGGAGACCCAGTACTTC. Amino acids: CASSLRVRETQYF. Full variable domain (rest looked up from reference TRBV7-2 and TRBJ2-5): GAGVSQSPSNKVTEKGKDVELRCDPISGHTALYWYRQSLGQGLEFLIYFQGNSAPDKSGLPSDRFSAERTGGSVSTLTIQRTQQEDSAVYLCASSLRVRETQYFGPGTRLLVL.

In its sample, this clone was seen once. This chain uses TRBV11-2 with TRBJ2-7; possible D gene TRBD2, 5 bases. The CDR3 is 14 residues long. V dropped 5 bases and J dropped 0 bases, with 11 bases sitting between them. Per germline, CDR1 SGHAT and CDR2 FQNNGV. For the CDR3, the DNA is TGTGCCAGCAGCGACCGGGGAAGCTCCTACGAGCAGTACTTC. Translating it yields CASSDRGSSYEQYF.

The J gene is TRBJ1-3, the V gene TRBV6-1, with 7 nucleotides matching TRBD1. V lost 6 bases to trimming and J lost 5 bases; unmatched junction nucleotides: 7. The CDR3 is 14 amino acids. CDR1 and CDR2 (germline): MNHNS, SASEGT. CDR3 amino acids: CASRGGQLRNTIYF. In DNA, the CDR3 is TGTGCCAGCAGGGGGGGACAGCTCAGAAACACCATATATTTT.

The chain couples TRBV4-2 to TRBJ2-1; tentatively, D is TRBD2 (5 bases). Germline V gene lookup returns CDR1 LGHNA and CDR2 YNFKEQ. Trimming removed 3 bases from V and 9 bases from J, with 15 bases in between. The CDR3 length is 14 residues. The CDR3: CASSHVGEGGEQFF. CDR3 DNA: TGTGCCAGCAGCCATGTAGGAGAGGGTGGTGAGCAGTTCTTC.

This chain uses TRBV5-4 with TRBJ2-3; 11 nucleotides match TRBD2. V shed 3 bases, J shed 3 bases, and the junction held 3 bases outside the gene matches. Per germline, CDR1 SGHNT and CDR2 YYREEE (reference sequence). This CDR3 comprises 15 residues. This CDR3 is CASSSTSGKTDTQYF. CDR3 DNA: TGTGCCAGCAGCTCGACTAGCGGGAAAACAGATACGCAGTATTTT.

The chain carries TRBV19 and TRBJ2-7, with D possibly TRBD2 on 5 matching bases. Germline CDR1 and CDR2: LNHDA and SQIVND (reference sequence). Trimming took off 5 bases at V and 0 bases at J, with 8 bases between the two ends. The CDR3 is 13 amino acids. CDR3 nucleotides: TGTGCCAGTAGTTTCGGGGACTCCTACGAGCAGTACTTC. It is translated as CASSFGDSYEQYF.

CDR3: CASSPSDRGYEDTQYF. The CDR3, as DNA: TGTGCCAGCAGCCCCAGTGACAGGGGATATGAAGATACGCAGTATTTT. V usage is TRBV7-2 and J usage is TRBJ2-3; 8 nucleotides line up with TRBD1. The CDR3 is made up of 16 amino acids. The germline CDR1 and CDR2 sequences are SGHTA and FQGNSA. V was pared by 5 bases and J by 5 bases, with 12 bases of the junction left unmatched.

V gene TRBV7-9 combines with J gene TRBJ1-1; perhaps TRBD1 as D (6 bases). The length of the CDR3 is 15 residues. V was cut by 1 base and J by 5 bases, with 14 bases left in between. Germline V CDR1 and CDR2: SEHNR, FQNEAQ (reference sequence). CDR3 sequence: CASSLVQGRRTEAFF. DNA of the CDR3: TGTGCCAGCAGCTTAGTACAGGGCCGGCGGACTGAAGCTTTCTTT. The whole variable domain, remainder taken from reference TRBV7-9 and TRBJ1-1, is DTGVSQNPRHKITKRGQNVTFRCDPISEHNRLYWYRQTLGQGPEFLTYFQNEAQLEKSRLLSDRFSAERPKGSFSTLEIQRTEQGDSAMYLCASSLVQGRRTEAFFGQGTRLTVV.

The V gene is TRBV7-2, the J gene TRBJ1-2; D might be TRBD1 (6 bases). This CDR3 region has 15 residues. CDR1 is SGHTA, CDR2 FQGNSA, per germline. V was pared by 5 bases and J by 0 bases, with 13 bases between. In nucleotides, the CDR3 is TGTGCCAGCAGCCCCGGGACACCAGCTAACTATGGCTACACCTTC. Protein sequence: CASSPGTPANYGYTF.

This sequence joins TRBV7-2 and TRBJ1-2; tentatively, D is TRBD1 (6 bases). Germline values: CDR1 SGHTA, CDR2 FQGNSA. CDR3 length equals 15 residues. Trimming removed 5 bases from V and 1 base from J, with 14 bases in between. This CDR3 is CASSEQGGINYGYTF. The CDR3 DNA follows: TGTGCCAGCAGCGAACAGGGAGGGATTAACTATGGCTACACCTTC. The full variable domain, completed using reference TRBV7-2 and TRBJ1-2, is GAGVSQSPSNKVTEKGKDVELRCDPISGHTALYWYRQSLGQGLEFLIYFQGNSAPDKSGLPSDRFSAERTGGSVSTLTIQRTQQEDSAVYLCASSEQGGINYGYTFGSGTRLTVV.

The gene calls are TRBV7-9 and TRBJ1-2; 7 bases agree with TRBD1. J lost 11 bases, V lost 3 bases, and 12 bases had no gene match. There are 14 residues in the CDR3. The germline gives CDR1 SEHNR, CDR2 FQNEAQ (reference sequence). CDR3 nucleotide sequence: TGTGCCAGCAGCTTGACAGGACAGGTCCCTTCATACACCTTC. Translating it yields CASSLTGQVPSYTF. Together with reference TRBV7-9 and TRBJ1-2, the CDR3 gives the full variable domain: DTGVSQNPRHKITKRGQNVTFRCDPISEHNRLYWYRQTLGQGPEFLTYFQNEAQLEKSRLLSDRFSAERPKGSFSTLEIQRTEQGDSAMYLCASSLTGQVPSYTFGSGTRLTVV.

This clone was seen a single time. The chain recombines TRBV29-1 with TRBJ1-2; no reliable D call. Germline V lookup: CDR1 SQVTM, CDR2 ANQGSEA. This CDR3 is 17 amino acids long. V was pared by 0 bases and J by 2 bases, with 19 bases between. The CDR3 spells CSVEDSTTITLNYGYTF. The DNA of the CDR3 is TGCAGCGTTGAAGATTCCACGACAATCACCTTGAACTATGGCTACACCTTC.

The chain links TRBV7-9 to TRBJ1-2; D not certain. V lost 1 base, J lost 4 bases, and 10 bases lay in between. The CDR3 extends over 14 amino acids. Germline V lookup: CDR1 SEHNR, CDR2 FQNEAQ (reference sequence). The chain's CDR3 is CASSLVEARYGYTF. CDR3 sequence (DNA): TGTGCCAGCAGCTTAGTAGAGGCCCGCTATGGCTACACCTTC.